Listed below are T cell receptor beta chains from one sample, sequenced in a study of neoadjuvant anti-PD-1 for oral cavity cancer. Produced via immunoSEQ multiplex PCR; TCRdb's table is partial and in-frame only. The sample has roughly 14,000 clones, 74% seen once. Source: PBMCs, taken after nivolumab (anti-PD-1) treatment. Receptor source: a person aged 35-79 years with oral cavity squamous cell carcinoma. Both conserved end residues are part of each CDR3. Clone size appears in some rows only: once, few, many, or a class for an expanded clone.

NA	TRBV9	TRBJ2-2	CASSVAARAGGNTGELFF
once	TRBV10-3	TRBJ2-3	CATLPGATDTQYF
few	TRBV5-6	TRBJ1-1	CASSPGVRYTEAFF
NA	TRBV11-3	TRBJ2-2	CASSFRTGELFF
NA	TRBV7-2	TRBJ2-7	CASSLATGTYEQYF
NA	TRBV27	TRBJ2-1	CASSLRVLNEQFF
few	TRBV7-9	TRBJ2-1	CASSLDYNEQFF
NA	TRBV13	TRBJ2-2	CASSLGLSTGELFF
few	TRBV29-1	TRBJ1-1	CSAHRVGTEAFF
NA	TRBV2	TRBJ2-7	CASSVTGGTYEQYF
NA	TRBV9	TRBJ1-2	CASSGWQGDSYGYTF
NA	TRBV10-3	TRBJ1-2	CAISESEDGYGYTF
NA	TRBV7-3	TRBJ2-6	CASSLGGAGANVLTF
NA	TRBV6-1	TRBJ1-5	CASSQTVSNQPQHF
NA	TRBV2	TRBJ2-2	CASSMGRGPGELFF
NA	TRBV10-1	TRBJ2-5	CASSDDGWQETQYF
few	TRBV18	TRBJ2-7	CASSLGQGYEQYF
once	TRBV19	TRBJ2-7	CASSASGLHYEQYF
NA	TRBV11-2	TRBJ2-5	CASSPIGQGGSETQYF
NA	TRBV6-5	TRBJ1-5	CASSYSGLAGNQPQHF
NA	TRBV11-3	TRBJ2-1	CASSPGLAGNEQFF
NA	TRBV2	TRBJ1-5	CASGPSNQPQHF
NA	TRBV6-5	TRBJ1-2	CASPWRVWGYTF
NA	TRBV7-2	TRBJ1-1	CASSLVGVDRGNEAFF
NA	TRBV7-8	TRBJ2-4	CASSLTAGGPLAKNIQYF
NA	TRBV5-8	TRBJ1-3	CASSFLQGNTIYF
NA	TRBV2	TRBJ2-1	CASSGGATYNEQFF
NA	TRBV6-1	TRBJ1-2	CASSLQAVGYTF
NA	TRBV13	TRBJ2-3	CASKSGHLTDTQYF
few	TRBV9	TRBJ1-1	CASSVGPQHDTEAFF
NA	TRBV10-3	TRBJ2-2	CAISDEGDRPSRRLTGELFF
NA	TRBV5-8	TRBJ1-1	CASSLGWGNTEAFF
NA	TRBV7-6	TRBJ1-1	CASSLAPRDEAFF
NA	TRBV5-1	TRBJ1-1	CASSPGQMNTEAFF
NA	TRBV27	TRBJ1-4	CASSHGSSLGSDEKLFF